This TCR beta chain comes out of a study of shared clonotypes between healthy human individuals. The CDR3 consists of 16 residues. Trimming left V 0 bases short and J 1 base short, with 10 bases between. The germline V gene has CDR1 LGHNA and CDR2 YNFKEQ. Repertoires were generated with immunoSEQ multiplex PCR, while TCRdb's copy carries only in-frame clones and drops some. The sample holds around 720,000 clones, more than 70% seen once. This TCR came from a woman in her 30s in good health. The sequenced sample consisted of memory CD4+ T cells sorted from blood. Noted subset: CD45RA-negative fraction. V usage is TRBV4-2 and J usage is TRBJ1-5; D gene uncertain. The CDR3: CASSQDFSVSNQPQHF. The DNA of the CDR3 is TGTGCCAGCAGCCAAGATTTTTCAGTAAGCAATCAGCCCCAGCATTTT.